Listed below are T cell receptor beta chains from one sample, sequenced in a study of Graves' ophthalmopathy and Graves' hyperthyroidism. In TCRdb, the multiplex PCR reads were re-called with MiXCR into one record per CDR3 protein. The data contain over a million distinct CDR3 sequences, roughly two fifths of them singletons. Sequenced sample: peripheral blood or thyroid tissue (not recorded which). The source of these receptors is an adult man with Graves' hyperthyroidism. Each CDR3 is given with its conserved first and last residue. Fields, in order: D gene, V gene, clone size, J gene, CDR3 DNA, CDR3 protein. A D gene is named only where the DNA matches it firmly. Rows may omit the clone size; those that give it use once, few, many or a size class.

d_gene: TRBD2
v_gene: TRBV10-3
abundance: once
j_gene: TRBJ2-5
CDR3nt: TGTGCCATCAGTGAAGTCGGACTAGCGGGAGACCGGCAGTACTTC
CDR3aa: CAISEVGLAGDRQYF

d_gene: NA
v_gene: TRBV6-5
abundance: NA
j_gene: TRBJ1-4
CDR3nt: TGTGCCAGCAGAGGAAGGGAAAACCGGGGGTACGATGAAAAACTGTTTTTT
CDR3aa: CASRGRENRGYDEKLFF

d_gene: NA
v_gene: TRBV10-3
abundance: NA
j_gene: TRBJ1-3
CDR3nt: TGTGCCAGCAGTGACGACAGTTCCTCTGGAAACACCATATATTTT
CDR3aa: CASSDDSSSGNTIYF

d_gene: NA
v_gene: TRBV24-1
abundance: NA
j_gene: TRBJ2-6
CDR3nt: TGTGCCACCAGTGAGGGGGCTGGGGCCAACGTCCTGACTTTC
CDR3aa: CATSEGAGANVLTF

d_gene: NA
v_gene: TRBV20-1
abundance: once
j_gene: TRBJ1-5
CDR3nt: TGCAGTGCTAGAATCGGGGACGGGCAGCCCCAGCATTTT
CDR3aa: CSARIGDGQPQHF

d_gene: NA
v_gene: TRBV7-9
abundance: NA
j_gene: TRBJ1-2
CDR3nt: TGTGCCAGCAGCTTAAACGGCGGGGGCGGCTACACCTTC
CDR3aa: CASSLNGGGGYTF

d_gene: TRBD2
v_gene: TRBV19
abundance: NA
j_gene: TRBJ2-3
CDR3nt: TGTGCCTGCTCGACTAGCGGCACAGATACGCAGTATTTT
CDR3aa: CACSTSGTDTQYF

d_gene: TRBD1
v_gene: TRBV5-1
abundance: NA
j_gene: TRBJ1-3
CDR3nt: TGCGCCAGCAGCATTACAGGGGACACAAGAAACACCATATATTTT
CDR3aa: CASSITGDTRNTIYF

d_gene: NA
v_gene: TRBV28
abundance: NA
j_gene: TRBJ2-7
CDR3nt: TGTGCCAGCAGTTTTGTGAGGGGAAACTACGAGCAGTACTTC
CDR3aa: CASSFVRGNYEQYF

d_gene: TRBD2
v_gene: TRBV10-3
abundance: NA
j_gene: TRBJ2-5
CDR3nt: TGTGCCATCGGAGGACTAGTGCAAGAGACCCAGTACTTC
CDR3aa: CAIGGLVQETQYF

d_gene: NA
v_gene: TRBV20-1
abundance: many
j_gene: TRBJ1-4
CDR3nt: TGCAGTGCTAGTCCTGACCCTCCGCGAGAAAAACTGTTTTTT
CDR3aa: CSASPDPPREKLFF

d_gene: NA
v_gene: TRBV7-2
abundance: NA
j_gene: TRBJ2-1
CDR3nt: TGTGCCAGCACTGTAGGGGACACCAGAGGAGAGCAGTTCTTC
CDR3aa: CASTVGDTRGEQFF

d_gene: NA
v_gene: TRBV7-8
abundance: NA
j_gene: TRBJ1-5
CDR3nt: TGTGCCAGCGGGGGGGGCGCGACCGAGCATTTT
CDR3aa: CASGGGATEHF

d_gene: TRBD1
v_gene: TRBV20-1
abundance: many
j_gene: TRBJ2-7
CDR3nt: TGCAGTGCTGAGGTCCGGGACAGGGGACGCTACGAGCAGTACTTC
CDR3aa: CSAEVRDRGRYEQYF

d_gene: NA
v_gene: TRBV7-2
abundance: many
j_gene: TRBJ2-7
CDR3nt: TGTGCCAGCAGCCGAGACGGATGGCGCCTCTACGAGCAGTACTTC
CDR3aa: CASSRDGWRLYEQYF

d_gene: NA
v_gene: TRBV5-5
abundance: many
j_gene: TRBJ1-5
CDR3nt: TGTGCCAGCAGCTTGGGACCAGTAGGGGATCAGCCCCAGCATTTT
CDR3aa: CASSLGPVGDQPQHF

d_gene: NA
v_gene: TRBV2
abundance: many
j_gene: TRBJ1-1
CDR3nt: TGTGCCAGCACGAGGGAGAACACTGAAGCTTTCTTT
CDR3aa: CASTRENTEAFF

d_gene: NA
v_gene: TRBV6-5
abundance: few
j_gene: TRBJ1-1
CDR3nt: TGTGCCAGCGTACAGGGAAGCACTGAAGCTTTCTTT
CDR3aa: CASVQGSTEAFF

d_gene: NA
v_gene: TRBV6-2/TRBV6-3
abundance: NA
j_gene: TRBJ2-7
CDR3nt: TGTGCCAGCAGTTACCTCATCGGATACGAGCAGTACTTC
CDR3aa: CASSYLIGYEQYF

d_gene: TRBD1
v_gene: TRBV11-2
abundance: NA
j_gene: TRBJ1-1
CDR3nt: TGTGCCAGCAGACAGGGACAGGGGACCACTGAAGCTTTCTTT
CDR3aa: CASRQGQGTTEAFF

d_gene: TRBD1
v_gene: TRBV20-1
abundance: once
j_gene: TRBJ2-5
CDR3nt: TGCAGTGCTATGGGGGCAGGGGGCGGGGAGACCCAGTACTTC
CDR3aa: CSAMGAGGGETQYF

d_gene: NA
v_gene: TRBV10-1
abundance: few
j_gene: TRBJ1-6
CDR3nt: TGCGCCAGCAGTGAGTCGAACAGAGACGGATCACCCCTCCACTTT
CDR3aa: CASSESNRDGSPLHF

d_gene: NA
v_gene: TRBV7-9
abundance: many
j_gene: TRBJ2-5
CDR3nt: TGTGCCAGCAGCTCACCGACCGGGACTGCACAGACCCAGTACTTC
CDR3aa: CASSSPTGTAQTQYF

d_gene: TRBD2
v_gene: TRBV7-2
abundance: few
j_gene: TRBJ2-2
CDR3nt: TGTGCCAGCAGCCCTCACCGGGAGGGGCCGGGCACCGGGGAGCTGTTTTTT
CDR3aa: CASSPHREGPGTGELFF

d_gene: NA
v_gene: TRBV4-2
abundance: few
j_gene: TRBJ2-7
CDR3nt: TGTGCCAGCAGCCAAGTTGGTAGCTCGGCCCACCCCCAGCAGTACTTC
CDR3aa: CASSQVGSSAHPQQYF

d_gene: NA
v_gene: TRBV6-6
abundance: few
j_gene: TRBJ2-5
CDR3nt: TGTGCCACCAAAGGCACCCAAGAGACCCAGTACTTC
CDR3aa: CATKGTQETQYF

d_gene: TRBD1
v_gene: TRBV13
abundance: NA
j_gene: TRBJ1-6
CDR3nt: TGTGCCAGCAGTCCCTGGGACAGGGCGGATAATTCACTCCTCCACTTT
CDR3aa: CASSPWDRADNSLLHF

d_gene: TRBD1
v_gene: TRBV7-8
abundance: NA
j_gene: TRBJ1-5
CDR3nt: TGTGCCAGCAGCTACTTAATCGCCCCGGGACAGGGTTTTAGCAATCAGCCCCAGCATTTT
CDR3aa: CASSYLIAPGQGFSNQPQHF

d_gene: NA
v_gene: TRBV5-6
abundance: NA
j_gene: TRBJ2-5
CDR3nt: TGTGCCAGCAGCTCCCCCTACGAGACCCAGTACTTC
CDR3aa: CASSSPYETQYF

d_gene: NA
v_gene: TRBV5-8
abundance: NA
j_gene: TRBJ2-5
CDR3nt: TGTGCCAGCAGCTTGAAAGCGGCGAAAGAGACCCAGTACTTC
CDR3aa: CASSLKAAKETQYF

d_gene: NA
v_gene: TRBV5-4
abundance: many
j_gene: TRBJ1-6
CDR3nt: TGTGCCAGCAGCCAGGTCGGACGGGGTAATTCACCCCTCCACTTT
CDR3aa: CASSQVGRGNSPLHF

d_gene: NA
v_gene: TRBV4-1
abundance: many
j_gene: TRBJ2-6
CDR3nt: TGCGCCAGCAGCCCACTAACTATCTCTGGGGCCAACGTCCTGACTTTC
CDR3aa: CASSPLTISGANVLTF

d_gene: TRBD1
v_gene: TRBV7-8
abundance: once
j_gene: TRBJ1-6
CDR3nt: TGTGCCAGCAGTTGGGACCGGGACAGGGCTCTGTCACCCCTCCACTTT
CDR3aa: CASSWDRDRALSPLHF

d_gene: NA
v_gene: TRBV4-3
abundance: few
j_gene: TRBJ2-7
CDR3nt: TGCGCCAGCAGCCAAGAGGTACCAGGGCTAGGGGGGGAGCAGTACTTC
CDR3aa: CASSQEVPGLGGEQYF

d_gene: NA
v_gene: TRBV2
abundance: many
j_gene: TRBJ1-1
CDR3nt: TGTGCCAGCAGTGAATTGAGTCCTGAAGCTTTCTTT
CDR3aa: CASSELSPEAFF

d_gene: NA
v_gene: TRBV29-1
abundance: many
j_gene: TRBJ2-7
CDR3nt: TGCAGCGTTGAAGATCCGGGGTCCTACGAGCAGTACTTC
CDR3aa: CSVEDPGSYEQYF